The 12 T cell receptor beta chains below were found in one sample sequenced in a study of T cell responses to AZD1222 COVID-19 vaccine. Data came from immunoSEQ multiplex PCR; TCRdb stores just in-frame clones and leaves some out. Of about 150,000 clones listed, roughly 87% are singletons. This specimen was peripheral blood, taken on day 0 of AZD1222 vaccination. These receptors originate from an adult in good health.

The V and J genes are TRBV19 and TRBJ1-2, with D possibly being TRBD1 (6 bases). V was shortened by 3 bases and J by 3 bases, with 11 bases between the two germline ends. Germline V CDR1 and CDR2: LNHDA, SQIVND (reference sequence). The CDR3 has 14 amino acids. CDR3 protein: CASSISRGHYGYTF. CDR3 DNA: TGTGCCAGTAGTATCAGCAGGGGACACTATGGCTACACCTTC.

The CDR3 spells CASTPPGGRGYTF. In DNA form, the CDR3 reads TGTGCCAGCACCCCACCAGGGGGCCGTGGCTACACCTTC. The rearrangement links TRBV5-4 to TRBJ1-2; 8 bases fit TRBD1. Germline loops: CDR1 SGHNT, CDR2 YYREEE (reference sequence). Trimming removed 6 bases from V and 7 bases from J; junction bases left unmatched: 8. The CDR3 runs to 13 residues.

The rearrangement links TRBV14 to TRBJ2-7; 10 bases line up with TRBD2. This CDR3 region has 16 residues. J lost 8 bases, V lost 0 bases, and 10 bases had no gene match. Germline V gene sequence: CDR1 SGHDN, CDR2 FVKESK. The CDR3 reads CASSQDRLAGEIKQYF. The DNA for the CDR3 is TGTGCCAGCAGCCAAGATAGGCTAGCGGGGGAGATAAAGCAGTACTTC.

V and J are TRBV6-5 and TRBJ2-5, with D maybe TRBD2 (5 bases). The V gene lost 8 bases and the J gene lost 3 bases, with 16 bases spanning the gap. CDR3 size: 14 residues. Per the germline V gene, CDR1 is MNHEY and CDR2 is SVGAGI. This CDR3 is CASSPRAGEETQYF. CDR3 coding DNA: TGTGCCAGCTCCCCGCGGGCAGGAGAAGAGACCCAGTACTTC.

As DNA, the CDR3 is TGCAGCGTTGGAGAGGCTAGCGGGAGACGCCGGGGTGTGGGTACGCAGTATTTT. The encoded protein is CSVGEASGRRRGVGTQYF. V is TRBV29-1 and J is TRBJ2-3; TRBD2 matches 10 bases. Trimming at V came to 4 bases and at J to 8 bases, leaving 21 bases not matched to a gene. Germline V gene data show CDR1 as SQVTM and CDR2 as ANQGSEA. The CDR3 sequence is 18 residues long.

This clone was recorded a few times. The chain carries TRBV12-3 or TRBV12-4 and TRBJ2-1; D remains unclear. Trimming removed 0 bases from V and 12 bases from J, with 12 bases in between. The CDR3 runs to 13 residues. As DNA, the CDR3 is TGTGCCAGCAGTTTAGCGCGTATTGAAGGGCAGTTCTTC. Its translation is CASSLARIEGQFF.

CDR3: CASSGFTEAFF. The CDR3 bases are TGTGCCAGCAGTGGGTTTACTGAAGCTTTCTTT. V and J are TRBV2 and TRBJ1-1; D gene unclear. Germline V gene lookup returns CDR1 SNHLY and CDR2 FYNNEI. The CDR3 length is 11 residues. Trimming left V 4 bases short and J 5 bases short, with 5 bases between.

This clone has only one observation. The chain employs TRBV7-2 and TRBJ2-2, with 9 bases aligning to TRBD1. The CDR3 spans 16 residues. V gave up 1 base and J gave up 4 bases; unmatched junction bases: 4. The germline V gene encodes CDR1 SGHTA and CDR2 FQGNSA. In DNA, the CDR3 is TGTGCCAGCAGCTTAGGGGGGGACAGGGTCACCGGGGAGCTGTTTTTT. This gives the protein CASSLGGDRVTGELFF.

The V call is TRBV6-1, the J call TRBJ2-5, with D unresolved. Germline V gene sequence: CDR1 MNHNS, CDR2 SASEGT. The germline V and J ends were trimmed by 2 bases and 2 bases, with 6 bases remaining between them. The CDR3 covers 13 residues. This CDR3 is CASSEREQETQYF. CDR3 sequence (DNA): TGTGCCAGCAGTGAACGCGAGCAAGAGACCCAGTACTTC.

The chain recombines TRBV7-2 with TRBJ1-5, with TRBD1 matching over 8 bases. V lost 5 bases to trimming and J lost 3 bases; unmatched junction nucleotides: 6. CDR1 is SGHTA and CDR2 is FQGNSA in the germline V gene. The CDR3 runs to 15 residues. The CDR3 sequence is CASSGQGIPNQPQHF. The CDR3 nucleotides are TGTGCCAGCAGCGGACAGGGAATCCCCAATCAGCCCCAGCATTTT.

The CDR3 DNA is TGCGCCAGCAGCCAAGGAGGGGGGTATGGCACTGAAGCTTTCTTT. Its protein is CASSQGGGYGTEAFF. The V call is TRBV4-3, the J call TRBJ1-1, with a weak D call TRBD1 (6 bases). In germline, CDR1 is LGHNA, CDR2 YSLEER. This CDR3 is built from 15 residues. V lost 1 base and J lost 4, with 13 bases in between.

This clone has just one count. The chain couples TRBV19 to TRBJ1-4; weak D call: TRBD1 (5 bases). From germline, CDR1 is LNHDA and CDR2 SQIVND (reference sequence). Deletions cut 3 bases from V and 5 bases from J, with 13 bases between. This CDR3 contains 15 residues. DNA for the CDR3: TGTGCCAGTAGTATTTCGAAGGGGAGAAATGAAAAACTGTTTTTT. Protein sequence: CASSISKGRNEKLFF.